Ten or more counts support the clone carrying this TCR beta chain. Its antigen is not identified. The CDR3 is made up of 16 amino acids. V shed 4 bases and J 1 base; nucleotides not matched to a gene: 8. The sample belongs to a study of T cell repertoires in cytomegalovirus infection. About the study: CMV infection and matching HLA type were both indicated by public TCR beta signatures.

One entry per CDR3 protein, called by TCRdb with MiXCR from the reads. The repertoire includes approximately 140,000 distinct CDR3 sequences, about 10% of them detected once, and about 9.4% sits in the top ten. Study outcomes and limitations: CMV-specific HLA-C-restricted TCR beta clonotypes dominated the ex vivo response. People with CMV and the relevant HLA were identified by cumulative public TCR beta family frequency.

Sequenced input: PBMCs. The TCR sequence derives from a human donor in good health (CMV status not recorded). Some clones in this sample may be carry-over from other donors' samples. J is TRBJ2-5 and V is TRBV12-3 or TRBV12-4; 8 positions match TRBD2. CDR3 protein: CASSSLRGGRQETQYF. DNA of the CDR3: TGTGCCAGCAGTTCCCTCCGGGGGGGCCGCCAAGAGACCCAGTACTTC.